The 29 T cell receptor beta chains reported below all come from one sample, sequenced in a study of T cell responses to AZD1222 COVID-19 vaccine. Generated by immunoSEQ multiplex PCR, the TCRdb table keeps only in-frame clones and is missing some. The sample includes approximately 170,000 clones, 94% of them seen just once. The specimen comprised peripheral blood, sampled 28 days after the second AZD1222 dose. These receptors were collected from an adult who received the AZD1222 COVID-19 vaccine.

The CDR3: CASSLGQYNEQFF. The DNA for the CDR3 is TGTGCCAGCAGCTTAGGCCAATACAATGAGCAGTTCTTC. The chain couples TRBV11-2 to TRBJ2-1, with unresolved D. Germline-derived CDR1 and CDR2 are SGHAT and FQNNGV. Trimming removed 1 base at V and 4 bases at J, with 5 bases between. The CDR3 consists of 13 residues.

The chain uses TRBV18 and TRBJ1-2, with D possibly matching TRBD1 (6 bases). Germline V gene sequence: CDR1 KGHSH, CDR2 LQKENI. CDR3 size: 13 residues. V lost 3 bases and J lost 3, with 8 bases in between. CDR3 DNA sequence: TGTGCCAGCTCACCCGGACAGCACTATGGCTACACCTTC. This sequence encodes CASSPGQHYGYTF.

For the CDR3, the DNA is TGTGCCAGCACGAGAGGTAGCGGGGACTACAATGAGCAGTTCTTC. Translation gives CASTRGSGDYNEQFF. The rearrangement joins TRBV11-1 to TRBJ2-1; the match to TRBD2 covers 8 bases. This CDR3 region has 15 residues. Germline trimming cut 7 bases from V and 3 bases from J; bases unmatched to any gene: 8. Germline loops: CDR1 SGHAT, CDR2 FQDESV (reference sequence).

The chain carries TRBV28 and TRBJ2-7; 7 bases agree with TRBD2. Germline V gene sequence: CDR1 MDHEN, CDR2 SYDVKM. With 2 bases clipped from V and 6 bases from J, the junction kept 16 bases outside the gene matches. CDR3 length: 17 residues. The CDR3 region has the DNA TGTGCCAGCAGTTTAGCCCACTTCACGGCGGGACTAAGCGAGCAGTACTTC. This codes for CASSLAHFTAGLSEQYF. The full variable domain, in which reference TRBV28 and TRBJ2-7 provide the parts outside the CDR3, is DVKVTQSSRYLVKRTGEKVFLECVQDMDHENMFWYRQDPGLGLRLIYFSYDVKMKEKGDIPEGYSVSREKKERFSLILESASTNQTSMYLCASSLAHFTAGLSEQYFGPGTRLTVT.

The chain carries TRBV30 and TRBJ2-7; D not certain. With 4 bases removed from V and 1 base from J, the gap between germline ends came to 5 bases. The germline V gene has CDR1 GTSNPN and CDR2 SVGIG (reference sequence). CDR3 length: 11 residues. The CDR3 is CAWTVSYEQYF. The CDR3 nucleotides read TGTGCCTGGACGGTGTCCTACGAGCAGTACTTC.

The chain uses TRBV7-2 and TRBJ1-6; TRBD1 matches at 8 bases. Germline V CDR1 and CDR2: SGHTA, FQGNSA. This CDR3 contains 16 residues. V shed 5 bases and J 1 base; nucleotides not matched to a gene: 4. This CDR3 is CASSPGGGSYNSPLHF. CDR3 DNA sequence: TGTGCCAGCAGCCCAGGGGGCGGATCCTATAATTCACCCCTCCACTTT.

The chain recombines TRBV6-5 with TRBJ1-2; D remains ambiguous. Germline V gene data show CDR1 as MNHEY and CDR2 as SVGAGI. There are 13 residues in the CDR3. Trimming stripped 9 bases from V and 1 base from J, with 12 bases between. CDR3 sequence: CASGGRINYGYTF. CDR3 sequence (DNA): TGTGCCAGTGGCGGCAGGATTAACTATGGCTACACCTTC.

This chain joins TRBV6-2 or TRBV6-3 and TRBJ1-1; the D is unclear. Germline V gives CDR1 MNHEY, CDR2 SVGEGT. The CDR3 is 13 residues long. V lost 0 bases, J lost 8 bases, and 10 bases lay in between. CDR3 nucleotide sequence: TGTGCCAGCAGTTACTCAGCAGGAGGCGAAGCTTTCTTT. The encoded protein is CASSYSAGGEAFF.

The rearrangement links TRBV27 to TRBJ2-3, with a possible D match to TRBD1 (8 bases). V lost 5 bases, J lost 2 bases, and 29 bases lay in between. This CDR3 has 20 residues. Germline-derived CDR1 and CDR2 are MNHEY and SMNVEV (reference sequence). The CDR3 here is CASSPLDRVGWSGTTDTQYF. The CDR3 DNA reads TGTGCCAGCAGTCCCTTGGACAGGGTGGGATGGAGCGGGACCACAGATACGCAGTATTTT.

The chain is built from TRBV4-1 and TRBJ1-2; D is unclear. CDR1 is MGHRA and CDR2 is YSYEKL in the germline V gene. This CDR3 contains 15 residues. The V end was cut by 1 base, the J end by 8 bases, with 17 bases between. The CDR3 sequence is CASSQAETAPEGYTF. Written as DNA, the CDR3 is TGCGCCAGCAGCCAAGCAGAAACAGCTCCTGAGGGCTACACCTTC.

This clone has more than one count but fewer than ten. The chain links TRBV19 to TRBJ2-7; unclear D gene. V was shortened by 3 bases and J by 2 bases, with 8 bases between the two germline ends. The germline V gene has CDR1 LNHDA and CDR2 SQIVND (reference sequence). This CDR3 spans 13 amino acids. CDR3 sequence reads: CASSIRPAYEQYF. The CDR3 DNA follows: TGTGCCAGTAGTATCAGGCCTGCCTACGAGCAGTACTTC.

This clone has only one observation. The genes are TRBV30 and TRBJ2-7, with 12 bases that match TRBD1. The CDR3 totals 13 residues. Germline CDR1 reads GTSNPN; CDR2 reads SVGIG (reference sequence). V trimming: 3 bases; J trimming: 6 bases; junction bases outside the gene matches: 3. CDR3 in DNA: TGTGCCTGGAGGGGGACAGGGGGCAGCGAGCAGTACTTC. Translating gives CAWRGTGGSEQYF.

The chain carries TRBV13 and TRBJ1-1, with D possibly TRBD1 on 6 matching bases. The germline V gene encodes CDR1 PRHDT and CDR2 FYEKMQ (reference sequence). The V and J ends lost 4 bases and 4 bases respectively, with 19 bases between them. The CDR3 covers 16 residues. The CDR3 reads CASSSRDRSVPTEAFF. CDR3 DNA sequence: TGTGCCAGCAGCTCGCGAGACAGGTCGGTCCCCACTGAAGCTTTCTTT.

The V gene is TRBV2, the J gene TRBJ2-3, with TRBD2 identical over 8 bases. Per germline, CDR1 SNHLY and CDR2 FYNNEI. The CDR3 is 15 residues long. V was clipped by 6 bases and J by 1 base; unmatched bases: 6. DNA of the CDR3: TGTGCCAGCAGCCGAGGGACTAGAGGCACAGATACGCAGTATTTT. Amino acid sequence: CASSRGTRGTDTQYF.

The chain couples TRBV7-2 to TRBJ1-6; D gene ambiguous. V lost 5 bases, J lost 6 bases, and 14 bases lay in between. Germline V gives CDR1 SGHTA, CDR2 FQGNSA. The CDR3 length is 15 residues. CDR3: CASSPLAWGNSPLHF. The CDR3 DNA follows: TGTGCCAGCAGCCCCCTCGCGTGGGGTAATTCACCCCTCCACTTT.

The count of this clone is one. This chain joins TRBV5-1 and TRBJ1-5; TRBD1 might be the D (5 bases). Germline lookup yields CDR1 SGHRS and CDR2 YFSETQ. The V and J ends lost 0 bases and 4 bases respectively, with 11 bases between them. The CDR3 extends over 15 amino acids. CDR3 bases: TGCGCCAGCAGCTTGGGGGGACGGATTAATCAGCCCCAGCATTTT. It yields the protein CASSLGGRINQPQHF. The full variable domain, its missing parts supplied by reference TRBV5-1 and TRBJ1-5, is KAGVTQTPRYLIKTRGQQVTLSCSPISGHRSVSWYQQTPGQGLQFLFEYFSETQRNKGNFPGRFSGRQFSNSRSEMNVSTLELGDSALYLCASSLGGRINQPQHFGDGTRLSIL.

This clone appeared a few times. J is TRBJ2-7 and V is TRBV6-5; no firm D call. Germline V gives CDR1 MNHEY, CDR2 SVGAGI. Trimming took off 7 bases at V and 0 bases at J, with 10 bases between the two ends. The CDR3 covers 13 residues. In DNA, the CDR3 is TGTGCCAGCACCCACTTCAGCTCCTACGAGCAGTACTTC. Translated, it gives CASTHFSSYEQYF.

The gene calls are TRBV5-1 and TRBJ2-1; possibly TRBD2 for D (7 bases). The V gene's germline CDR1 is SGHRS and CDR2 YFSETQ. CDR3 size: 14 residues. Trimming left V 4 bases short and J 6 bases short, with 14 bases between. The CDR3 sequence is CASSPRGGFNEQFF. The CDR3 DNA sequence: TGCGCCAGCAGCCCCAGGGGAGGGTTCAATGAGCAGTTCTTC.

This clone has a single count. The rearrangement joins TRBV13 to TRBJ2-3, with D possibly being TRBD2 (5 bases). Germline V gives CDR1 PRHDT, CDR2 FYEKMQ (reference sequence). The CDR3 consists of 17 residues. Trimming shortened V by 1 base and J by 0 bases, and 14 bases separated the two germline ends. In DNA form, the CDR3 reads TGTGCCAGCAGCTTAGCCCCCGTGGGAGCGAGCACAGATACGCAGTATTTT. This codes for CASSLAPVGASTDTQYF.

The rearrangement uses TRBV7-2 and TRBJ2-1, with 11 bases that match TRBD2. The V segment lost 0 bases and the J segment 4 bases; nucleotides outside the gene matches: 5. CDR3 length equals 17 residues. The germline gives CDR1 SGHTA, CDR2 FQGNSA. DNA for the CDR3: TGTGCCAGCAGCTTAGCGAGACTAGCGGGACTTTACAATGAGCAGTTCTTC. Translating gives CASSLARLAGLYNEQFF.

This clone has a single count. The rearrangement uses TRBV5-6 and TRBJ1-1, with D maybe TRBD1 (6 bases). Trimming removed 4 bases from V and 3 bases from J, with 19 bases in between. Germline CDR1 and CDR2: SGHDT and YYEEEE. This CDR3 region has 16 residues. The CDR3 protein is CASSLLGPGGYTEAFF. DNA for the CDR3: TGTGCCAGCAGCCTCTTAGGTCCGGGGGGCTACACTGAAGCTTTCTTT.

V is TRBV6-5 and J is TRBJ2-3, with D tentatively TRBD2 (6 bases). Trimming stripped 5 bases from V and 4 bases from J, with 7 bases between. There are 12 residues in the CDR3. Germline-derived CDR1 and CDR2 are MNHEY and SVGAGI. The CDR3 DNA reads TGTGCCAGCAGTACGGGAGCAGATACGCAGTATTTT. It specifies CASSTGADTQYF.

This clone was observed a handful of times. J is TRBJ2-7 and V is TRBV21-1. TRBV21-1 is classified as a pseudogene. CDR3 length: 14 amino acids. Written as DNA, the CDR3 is TGTGCCAGCAGCAATAAGGCCTTGGGTCCCGGGCAGTACTTC. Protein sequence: CASSNKALGPGQYF.

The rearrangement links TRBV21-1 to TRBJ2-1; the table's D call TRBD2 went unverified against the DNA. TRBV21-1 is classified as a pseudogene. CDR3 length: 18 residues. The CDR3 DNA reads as TGTGCCAGCAGCAAGTGGTGGGTACTAGCGGCATTAGGGAATGAGCAGTTCTTC. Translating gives CASSKWWVLAALGNEQFF.

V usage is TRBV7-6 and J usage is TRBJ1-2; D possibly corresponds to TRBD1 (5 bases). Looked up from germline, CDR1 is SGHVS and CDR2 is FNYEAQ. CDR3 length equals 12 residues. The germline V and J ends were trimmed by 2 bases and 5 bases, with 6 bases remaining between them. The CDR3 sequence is CASSLRGYGYTF. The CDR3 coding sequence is TGTGCCAGCAGCTTAAGGGGTTATGGCTACACCTTC.

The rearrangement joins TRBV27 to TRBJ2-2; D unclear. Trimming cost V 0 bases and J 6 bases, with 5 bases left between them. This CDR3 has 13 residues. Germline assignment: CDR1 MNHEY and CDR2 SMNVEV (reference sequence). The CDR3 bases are TGTGCCAGCAGTTTATCAGGAGCCGGGGAGCTGTTTTTT. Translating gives CASSLSGAGELFF.

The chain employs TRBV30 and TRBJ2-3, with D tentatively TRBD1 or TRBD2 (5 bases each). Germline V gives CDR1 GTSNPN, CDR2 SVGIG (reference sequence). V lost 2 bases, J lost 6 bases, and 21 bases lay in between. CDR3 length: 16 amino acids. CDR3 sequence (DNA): TGTGCCTGGAGTCCCTACCTCGGACTTAGGGGCGATACGCAGTATTTT. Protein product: CAWSPYLGLRGDTQYF.

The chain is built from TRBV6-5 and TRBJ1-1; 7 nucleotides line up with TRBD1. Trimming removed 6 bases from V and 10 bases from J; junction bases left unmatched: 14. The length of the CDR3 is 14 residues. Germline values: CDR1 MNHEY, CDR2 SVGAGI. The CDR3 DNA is TGTGCCAGCAGGGGACAGCCTGGCCAACTGGGAGCTTTCTTT. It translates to CASRGQPGQLGAFF.

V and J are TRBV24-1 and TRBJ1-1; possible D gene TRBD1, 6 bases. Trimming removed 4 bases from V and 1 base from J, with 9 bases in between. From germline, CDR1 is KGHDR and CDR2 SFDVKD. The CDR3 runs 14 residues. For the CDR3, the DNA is TGTGCCACCAGTGACGGGGGGCGGAACACTGAAGCTTTCTTT. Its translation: CATSDGGRNTEAFF.